The 7 T cell receptor beta chains below come from one sample, sequenced in a study of blood T cells in healthy people across ages. Then a second PCR, running about 7 to 11 cycles, was carried out with a sample-barcoded 5' primer and a J-beta primer mix. MiXCR, applied by TCRdb to the 5' RACE reads, yields one record per CDR3 protein. Seen here are around 870,000 distinct CDR3 sequences, 25% to 35% observed once, and the top ten hold around 15%. Sample: blood. These receptors were taken from a woman of 80 years or more in good health.

This clonotype came up many times. CDR3 in amino acids: CASTQADTQYF. The CDR3 coding sequence is TGTGCCAGCACCCAGGCAGATACGCAGTATTTT. This chain uses TRBV6-6 with TRBJ2-3; no clear D gene. V lost 7 bases and J lost 4, with 6 bases in between. The CDR3 is 11 amino acids. CDR1 MNHNY and CDR2 SVGAGI come from the germline V gene (reference sequence).

This clonotype was picked up many times. This chain joins TRBV28 and TRBJ2-7; TRBD2 might be the D (5 bases). The CDR3 has 12 amino acids. Germline V lookup: CDR1 MDHEN, CDR2 SYDVKM. Trimming took off 6 bases at V and 3 bases at J, with 9 bases between the two ends. CDR3 region: CASSRRGYEQYF. The CDR3 DNA reads TGTGCCAGCAGCCGACGGGGCTACGAGCAGTACTTC.

This clonotype was detected many times. V gene TRBV9 combines with J gene TRBJ2-3, with TRBD2 identical over 7 bases. This CDR3 region has 15 residues. The V segment lost 0 bases and the J segment 4 bases; nucleotides outside the gene matches: 5. In germline, CDR1 is SGDLS, CDR2 YYNGEE. CDR3 region: CASSVDPGGSDTQYF. CDR3 sequence (DNA): TGTGCCAGCAGCGTAGATCCGGGGGGATCAGATACGCAGTATTTT.

This clonotype was counted many times. The rearrangement links TRBV9 to TRBJ2-5, with 11 bases identical to TRBD2. This CDR3 is built from 15 residues. Per the germline V gene, CDR1 is SGDLS and CDR2 is YYNGEE. Trimming removed 3 bases from V and 4 bases from J; junction bases left unmatched: 5. This CDR3 is CASSAGTSGGETQYF. The CDR3 DNA reads TGTGCCAGCAGCGCCGGGACTAGCGGCGGAGAGACCCAGTACTTC.

This clonotype came up a few times. The chain combines TRBV5-1 with TRBJ2-1; TRBD1 might be the D (6 bases). The germline V and J ends were trimmed by 1 base and 0 bases, with 17 bases remaining between them. CDR1 is SGHRS and CDR2 is YFSETQ in the germline V gene. This CDR3 region has 18 residues. In DNA form, the CDR3 reads TGCGCCAGCAGCTTGAGACCACAGGGTCCCAACTCCTACAATGAGCAGTTCTTC. As protein: CASSLRPQGPNSYNEQFF. The full variable domain, with the rest looked up from reference TRBV5-1 and TRBJ2-1, is KAGVTQTPRYLIKTRGQQVTLSCSPISGHRSVSWYQQTPGQGLQFLFEYFSETQRNKGNFPGRFSGRQFSNSRSEMNVSTLELGDSALYLCASSLRPQGPNSYNEQFFGPGTRLTVL.

This clonotype was observed many times. The chain carries TRBV7-9 and TRBJ2-5, with TRBD1 identical over 9 bases. The CDR3 length is 14 residues. Germline V CDR1 and CDR2: SEHNR, FQNEAQ (reference sequence). The V and J ends lost 8 bases and 6 bases, in that order; junction bases with no gene match: 10. CDR3 residues: CASRPTTGGKTQYF. The DNA for the CDR3 is TGTGCCAGCCGCCCCACGACAGGGGGAAAGACCCAGTACTTC.

This clonotype has a handful of counts. The V call is TRBV5-4, the J call TRBJ2-3; 8 positions agree with TRBD2. With V trimmed by 0 bases and J by 4 bases, 10 bases remained unmatched. Germline loops: CDR1 SGHNT, CDR2 YYREEE (reference sequence). This CDR3 region has 17 residues. The CDR3 DNA sequence: TGTGCCAGCAGCTTGGCCCCTAACGGGGGGGCTGCAGATACGCAGTATTTT. Residues: CASSLAPNGGAADTQYF.